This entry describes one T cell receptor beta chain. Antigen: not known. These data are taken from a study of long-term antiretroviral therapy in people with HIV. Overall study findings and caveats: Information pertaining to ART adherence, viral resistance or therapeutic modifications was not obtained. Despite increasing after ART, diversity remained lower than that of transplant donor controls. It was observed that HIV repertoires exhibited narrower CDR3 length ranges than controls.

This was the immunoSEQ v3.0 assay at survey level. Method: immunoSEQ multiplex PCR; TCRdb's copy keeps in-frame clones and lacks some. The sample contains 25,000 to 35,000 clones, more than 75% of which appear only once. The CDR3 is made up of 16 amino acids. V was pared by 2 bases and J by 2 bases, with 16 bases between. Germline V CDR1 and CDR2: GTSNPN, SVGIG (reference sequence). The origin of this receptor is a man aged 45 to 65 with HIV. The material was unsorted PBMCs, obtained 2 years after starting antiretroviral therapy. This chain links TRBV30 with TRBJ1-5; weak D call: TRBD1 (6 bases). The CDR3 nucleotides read TGTGCCTGGAGTATCGGCAGGGGCGCGGGCAATCAGCCCCAGCATTTT. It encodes CAWSIGRGAGNQPQHF.